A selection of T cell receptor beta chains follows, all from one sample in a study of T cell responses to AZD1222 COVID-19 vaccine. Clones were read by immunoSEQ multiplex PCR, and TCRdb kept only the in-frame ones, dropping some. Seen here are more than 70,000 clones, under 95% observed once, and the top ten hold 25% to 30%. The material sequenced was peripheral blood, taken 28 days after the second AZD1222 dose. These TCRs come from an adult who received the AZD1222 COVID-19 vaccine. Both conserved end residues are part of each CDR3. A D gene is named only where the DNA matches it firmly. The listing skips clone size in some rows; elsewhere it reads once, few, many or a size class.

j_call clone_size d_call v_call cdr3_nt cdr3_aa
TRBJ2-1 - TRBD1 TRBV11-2 TGTGCCAGCAGCTTGGGACAGGCCTCTTACAATGAGCAGTTCTTC CASSLGQASYNEQFF
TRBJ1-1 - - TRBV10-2 TGCGCCAGCAGACAGGTGAACACTGAAGCTTTCTTT CASRQVNTEAFF
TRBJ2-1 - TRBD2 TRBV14 TGTGCCAGCAGCGTTTCTAGCGGGGCCTACAATGAGCAGTTCTTC CASSVSSGAYNEQFF
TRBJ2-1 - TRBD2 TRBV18 TGTGCCAGCTCGCGCGGGGTACGGGAGGGGAACAATGAGCAGTTCTTC CASSRGVREGNNEQFF
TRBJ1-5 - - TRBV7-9 TGTGCCAGCAGTTATAGCAATCAGCCCCAGCATTTT CASSYSNQPQHF
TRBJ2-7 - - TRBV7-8 TGTGCCAGCAGCTTAAGCAGGACCGGGGACGAGCAGTACTTC CASSLSRTGDEQYF
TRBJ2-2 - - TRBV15 TGTGCCACCAGCAGAGAAGGACAGAACACCGGGGAGCTGTTTTTT CATSREGQNTGELFF
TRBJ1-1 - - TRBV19 TGTGCCAGTAGTATAGTGTTGGGGCAGGAAGCTTTCTTT CASSIVLGQEAFF
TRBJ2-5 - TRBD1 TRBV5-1 TGCGCCAGCAGCCCTGGGACAGGTCAAGAGACCCAGTACTTC CASSPGTGQETQYF
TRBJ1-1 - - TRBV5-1 TGCGCCAGCAGCGAACTGTCCCTGGGCACTGAAGCTTTCTTT CASSELSLGTEAFF
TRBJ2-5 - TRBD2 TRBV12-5 TGTGCTAGTGGTTTAACAGCGGGAGGAGAGACCCAGTACTTC CASGLTAGGETQYF
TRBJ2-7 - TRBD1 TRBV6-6 TGTGCCAGCAGTGCCTCTCCGGGACAGTTTTCGGGATACTTC CASSASPGQFSGYF
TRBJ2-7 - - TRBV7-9 TGTGCCAGCAGCCCTACCGTGCAGGCTGTGGGCGAGCAGTACTTC CASSPTVQAVGEQYF
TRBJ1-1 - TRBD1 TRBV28 TGTGCCAGCAGGTCAGGGGGAGCGAACACTGAAGCTTTCTTT CASRSGGANTEAFF
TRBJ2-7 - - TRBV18 TGTGCCAGCTCACCAGGGAGACAGGCCTCCTACGAGCAGTACTTC CASSPGRQASYEQYF
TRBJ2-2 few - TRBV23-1 TGCGCCAGCAGTCAAACTATTGGCGAGCAGGGGGAGCTGTTTTTT CASSQTIGEQGELFF
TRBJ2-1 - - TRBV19 TGTGCCAGTAGTATAAGTGGGGCGTATGAGCAGTTCTTC CASSISGAYEQFF
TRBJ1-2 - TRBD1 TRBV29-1 TGCAGCGTTGGCTTGACAGGGAGACCTTATAACTATGGCTACACCTTC CSVGLTGRPYNYGYTF
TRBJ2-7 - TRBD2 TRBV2 TGTGCCAGCAACATTGGACTAGCGGGGCCTGCAGGGCAGTACTTC CASNIGLAGPAGQYF
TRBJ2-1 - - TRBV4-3 TGCGCCAGCAGCCAAGGCGGTGGGGCACGGAATGAGCAGTTCTTC CASSQGGGARNEQFF
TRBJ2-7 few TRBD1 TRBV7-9 TGTGCCAGCAGCTCCCCGGGACAGGGAGACTACGAGCAGTACTTC CASSSPGQGDYEQYF
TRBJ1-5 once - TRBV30 TGTGCCTGGTCGACTCGTGGCGGGCCCCAGCATTTT CAWSTRGGPQHF
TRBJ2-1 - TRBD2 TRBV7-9 TGTGCCAGCAGCTTAGGACTAGCGGGTCCCAATGAGCAGTTCTTC CASSLGLAGPNEQFF
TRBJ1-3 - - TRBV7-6 TGTGCCAGCAGCTTAACCATCACAGGGATCGGTGCTGGAAACACCATATATTTT CASSLTITGIGAGNTIYF
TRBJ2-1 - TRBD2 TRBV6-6 TGTGCCAGCAGTAGCCAGACTAGCGGGAGTAGGAATGAGCAGTTCTTC CASSSQTSGSRNEQFF
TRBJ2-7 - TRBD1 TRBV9 TGTGCCAGCAGCGCGGGACAGGGGGTTACTACGAGGGAGCAGTACTTC CASSAGQGVTTREQYF
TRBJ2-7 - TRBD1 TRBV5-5 TGTGCCAGCAGCCGGCCATCCGGGACAGGGATCGAGCAGTACTTC CASSRPSGTGIEQYF
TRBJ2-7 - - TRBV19 TGTGCCAGTAAGGTGTATGCGTACTCCTACGAGCAGTACTTC CASKVYAYSYEQYF
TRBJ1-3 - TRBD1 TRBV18 TGTGCCAGCTCACCGGGACAGAGCTCTGGAAACACCATATATTTT CASSPGQSSGNTIYF
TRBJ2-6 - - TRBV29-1 TGCAGCGTTGGCCTCGACAAGTCTGGGGCCAACGTCCTGACTTTC CSVGLDKSGANVLTF
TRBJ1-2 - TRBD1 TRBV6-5 TGTGCCAGCAGTACTCGGACAGGGCCCCTCTATGGCTACACCTTC CASSTRTGPLYGYTF